This is a list of T cell receptor beta chains from one sample in a study of cytomegalovirus exposure and HLA in healthy donors. TCRdb's copy holds only in-frame clones and misses some; the assay was immunoSEQ multiplex PCR. The sample records roughly 110,000 clones, about 85% being singletons. The sample taken for sequencing was PBMCs. These receptors originate from a man aged 25-45 years in good health and CMV-seronegative. Both conserved end residues are trimmed from each CDR3. The order of the fields is J gene, V gene, CDR3 protein.

j_call: TRBJ2-1
v_call: TRBV2
cdr3_aa: ASSALETYNEQF

j_call: TRBJ2-7
v_call: TRBV19
cdr3_aa: ASSINNYEQY

j_call: TRBJ2-7
v_call: TRBV5-5
cdr3_aa: ASSPVDLRASYEQY

j_call: TRBJ2-3
v_call: TRBV6-4
cdr3_aa: ASSDAGGTDTQY

j_call: TRBJ2-6
v_call: TRBV7-3
cdr3_aa: ASGSKTGNPDSGANVLT

j_call: TRBJ2-7
v_call: TRBV5-1
cdr3_aa: ASSKAGTAYEQY

j_call: TRBJ1-4
v_call: TRBV30
cdr3_aa: AWSSGTNEKLF

j_call: TRBJ2-3
v_call: TRBV9
cdr3_aa: ASSAAGSTDTQY

j_call: TRBJ1-5
v_call: TRBV4-2
cdr3_aa: ASSRGTGGIQPQH

j_call: TRBJ1-4
v_call: TRBV7-9
cdr3_aa: ASSPTTGEKLF

j_call: TRBJ1-2
v_call: TRBV6-5
cdr3_aa: ASSLVGRGYT

j_call: TRBJ1-1
v_call: TRBV28
cdr3_aa: ASSDTLRNTEAF

j_call: TRBJ2-1
v_call: TRBV6-1
cdr3_aa: ASSDSGLAKDEQF

j_call: TRBJ1-1
v_call: TRBV6-1
cdr3_aa: ASSDPPDRGSTEAF

j_call: TRBJ2-3
v_call: TRBV7-2
cdr3_aa: ASSLVPRNSDTQY

j_call: TRBJ2-7
v_call: TRBV29-1
cdr3_aa: SVSDRVSYEQY

j_call: TRBJ1-1
v_call: TRBV19
cdr3_aa: ASTLGQGVLSTEAF

j_call: TRBJ2-1
v_call: TRBV5-4
cdr3_aa: ASSAGGGRIEQF

j_call: TRBJ2-5
v_call: TRBV14
cdr3_aa: ASSRGTGGRQETQY